This record concerns one T cell receptor (beta chain) sequence. The antigen is unknown. This CDR3 region has 15 residues. With 6 bases removed from V and 4 bases from J, the gap between germline ends came to 18 bases. CDR1 is LNHDA and CDR2 is SQIVND in the germline V gene (reference sequence). Here immunoSEQ multiplex PCR was the method, and the copy in TCRdb shows in-frame clones only, minus some. This sample carries 120,000 or so clones, around 90% of them seen once, and the ten largest clones take about 27%. The sample comes from a study of T cell responses to AZD1222 COVID-19 vaccine. Study conclusions and caveats: Sampling captured repertoires only after the peak T cell response. Clonal diversity was possibly underestimated; the donors were predominantly white British and more often female.

The gene calls are TRBV19 and TRBJ1-1; D is possibly TRBD1 (5 bases). The sample was peripheral blood, taken on day 0 of AZD1222 vaccination. The source of this sequence is an adult in good health. CDR3 in amino acids: CASSGSDRAFTEAFF. DNA of the CDR3: TGTGCCAGTAGCGGGAGTGACAGAGCTTTCACTGAAGCTTTCTTT. Drawing the rest from reference TRBV19 and TRBJ1-1, the complete variable domain is DGGITQSPKYLFRKEGQNVTLSCEQNLNHDAMYWYRQDPGQGLRLIYYSQIVNDFQKGDIAEGYSVSREKKESFPLTVTSAQKNPTAFYLCASSGSDRAFTEAFFGQGTRLTVV.